This T cell receptor beta chain comes out of a study of post-analysis software for immune sequencing data. Overall study: The patients showed relapsing-remitting, secondary progressive and progressive-relapsing multiple sclerosis courses. The study, taken as a whole, reports: Roughly 5 TRBV segments (TRBV5-6, TRBV5-1 and TRBV20-1 among them) occurred more frequently in patients than in controls. Same-batch preparations were strongly co-clustered by F measure.

This clonotype has a count of ten or more. Its specificity is not known. Each TCR beta cDNA library carried unique molecular identifiers. T cells numbering roughly 1 to 10 million gave rise to around 460,000 cDNA molecules. Each CDR3 protein gets one entry after TCRdb re-called the PCR reads with MiXCR. Of about 190,000 distinct CDR3 sequences listed, 25% to 30% were seen once; the top ten hold 3% to 4%. Looked up from germline, CDR1 is SEHNR and CDR2 is FQNEAQ (reference sequence). This CDR3 region has 16 residues. Trimming took 6 bases from V and 6 from J, leaving 21 bases between them. Sequencing was carried out using blood. The receptor's source is a girl aged 2-17 years with multiple sclerosis. This chain links TRBV7-9 with TRBJ2-1; a possible D gene is TRBD2 (7 bases). In DNA, the CDR3 is TGTGCCAGCAGACAACGCCGGGGGGCCGCGGGCAATGAGCAGTTCTTC. It is translated as CASRQRRGAAGNEQFF.